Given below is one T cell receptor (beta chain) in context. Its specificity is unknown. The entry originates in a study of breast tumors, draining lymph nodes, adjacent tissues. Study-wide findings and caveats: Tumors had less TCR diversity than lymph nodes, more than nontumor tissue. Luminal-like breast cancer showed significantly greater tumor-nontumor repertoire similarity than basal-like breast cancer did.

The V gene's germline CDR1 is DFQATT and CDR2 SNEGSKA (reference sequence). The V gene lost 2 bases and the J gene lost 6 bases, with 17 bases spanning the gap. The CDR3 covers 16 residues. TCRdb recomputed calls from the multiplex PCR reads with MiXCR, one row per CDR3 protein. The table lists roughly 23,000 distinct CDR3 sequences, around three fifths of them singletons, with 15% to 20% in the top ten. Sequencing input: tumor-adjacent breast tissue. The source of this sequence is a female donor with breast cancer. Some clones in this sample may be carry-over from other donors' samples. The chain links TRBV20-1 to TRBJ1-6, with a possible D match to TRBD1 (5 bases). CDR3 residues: CSARPLSGTVNSPLHF. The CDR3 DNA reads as TGCAGTGCTAGACCTCTCTCCGGGACGGTTAATTCACCCCTCCACTTT.